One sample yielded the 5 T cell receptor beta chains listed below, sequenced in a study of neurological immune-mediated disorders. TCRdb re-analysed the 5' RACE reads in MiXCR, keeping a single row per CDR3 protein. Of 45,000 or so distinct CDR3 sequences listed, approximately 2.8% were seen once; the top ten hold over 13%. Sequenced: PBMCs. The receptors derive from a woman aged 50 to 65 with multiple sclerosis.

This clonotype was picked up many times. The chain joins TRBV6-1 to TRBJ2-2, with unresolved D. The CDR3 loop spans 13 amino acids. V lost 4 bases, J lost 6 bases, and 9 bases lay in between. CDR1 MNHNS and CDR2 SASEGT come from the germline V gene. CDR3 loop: CASSAQEAGELFF. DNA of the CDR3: TGTGCCAGCAGTGCCCAGGAAGCCGGGGAGCTGTTTTTT.

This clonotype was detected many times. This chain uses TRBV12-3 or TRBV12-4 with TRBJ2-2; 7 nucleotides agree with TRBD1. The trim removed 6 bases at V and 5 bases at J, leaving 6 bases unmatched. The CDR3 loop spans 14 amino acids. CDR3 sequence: CASSRGGGTGELFF. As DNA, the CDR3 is TGTGCCAGCAGCCGAGGGGGCGGAACCGGGGAGCTGTTTTTT.

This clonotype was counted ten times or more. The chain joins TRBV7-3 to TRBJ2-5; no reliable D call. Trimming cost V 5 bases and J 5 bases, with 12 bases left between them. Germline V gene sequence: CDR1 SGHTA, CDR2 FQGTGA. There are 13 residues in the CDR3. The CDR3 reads CASSNYVRETQYF. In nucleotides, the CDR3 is TGTGCCAGCAGCAACTATGTCCGGGAGACCCAGTACTTC.

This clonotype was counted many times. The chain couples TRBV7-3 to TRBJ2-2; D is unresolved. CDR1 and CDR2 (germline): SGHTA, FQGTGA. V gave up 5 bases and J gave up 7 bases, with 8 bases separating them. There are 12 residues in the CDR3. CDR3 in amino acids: CASSHLNGELFF. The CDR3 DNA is TGTGCCAGCAGCCACTTAAACGGGGAGCTGTTTTTT.

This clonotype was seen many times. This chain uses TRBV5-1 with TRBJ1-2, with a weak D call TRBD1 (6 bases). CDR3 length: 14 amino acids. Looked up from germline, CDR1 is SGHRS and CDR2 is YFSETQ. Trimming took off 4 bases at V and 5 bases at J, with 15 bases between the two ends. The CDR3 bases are TGCGCCAGCAGCCCTACTGGACAGCTATATGGCTACACCTTC. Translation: CASSPTGQLYGYTF.